This entry is about one TCR beta chain. Its antigen is unidentified. The record originates from a study of CD8+ T cells in alopecia areata. The study's findings and limits: In scalp samples, resident alphabeta T cells of normal skin are also sequenced. Higher clonality was seen in lesional scalp than in normal scalp, especially in alopecia totalis/universalis.

cDNA serving as the sequencing template came from extracted, reverse transcribed RNA. Method: immunoSEQ multiplex PCR; TCRdb's copy keeps in-frame clones and lacks some. The sample lists approximately 150,000 clones; 87% were seen once. The CDR3 contains 17 residues. The germline V gene has CDR1 SGHDN and CDR2 FVKESK. V was pared by 4 bases and J by 9 bases, with 25 bases between. The V call is TRBV14, the J call TRBJ2-1; D is perhaps TRBD1 (6 bases). The source was CD8+ T cells sorted from blood, collected at week 0. This sequence was found in a human donor with alopecia areata. CDR3 region: CASSRAWDMGIPVEQFF. The CDR3, as DNA: TGTGCCAGCAGCCGAGCTTGGGACATGGGGATTCCGGTTGAGCAGTTCTTC.